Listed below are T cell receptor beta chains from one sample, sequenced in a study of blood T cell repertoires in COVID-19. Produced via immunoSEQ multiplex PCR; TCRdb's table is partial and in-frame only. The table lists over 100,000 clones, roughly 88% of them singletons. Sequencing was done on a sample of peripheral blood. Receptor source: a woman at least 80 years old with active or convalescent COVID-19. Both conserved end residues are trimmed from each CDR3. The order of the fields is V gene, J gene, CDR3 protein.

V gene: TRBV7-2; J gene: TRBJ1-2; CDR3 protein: ASSPQGAGYGYT
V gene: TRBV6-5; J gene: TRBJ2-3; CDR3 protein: ASSSGLAGSTDTQY
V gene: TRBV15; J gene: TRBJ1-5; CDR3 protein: ATSGRDTLGSNQPQH
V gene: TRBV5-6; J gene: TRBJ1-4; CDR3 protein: ASSLGTGVRKLF
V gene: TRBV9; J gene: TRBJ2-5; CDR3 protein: ASSAEGGGATQY
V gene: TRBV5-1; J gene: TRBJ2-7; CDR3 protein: ASSTGQGPYEQY
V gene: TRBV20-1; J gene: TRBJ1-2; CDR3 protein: SASWSGSNYGYT
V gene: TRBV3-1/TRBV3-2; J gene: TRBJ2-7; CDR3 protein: ASSQGPGGYEQY
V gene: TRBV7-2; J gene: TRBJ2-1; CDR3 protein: ASSPRDSSYNEQF
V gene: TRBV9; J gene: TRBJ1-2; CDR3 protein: ASSMTPNYGYT
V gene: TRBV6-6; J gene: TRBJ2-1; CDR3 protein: ASSLTTRSIPNNEQF
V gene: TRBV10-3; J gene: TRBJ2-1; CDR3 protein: AISERLYNEQF
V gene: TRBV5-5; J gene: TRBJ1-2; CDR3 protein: ASSLREGAGYT
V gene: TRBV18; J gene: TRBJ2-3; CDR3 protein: ASSPPRAGGTDTQY
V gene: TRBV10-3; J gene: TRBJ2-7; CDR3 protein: ANLAGAWYEQY
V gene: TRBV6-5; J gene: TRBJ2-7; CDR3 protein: ASSYVRGSYEQY
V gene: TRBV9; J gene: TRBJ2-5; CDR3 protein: ASSVVGGETQY
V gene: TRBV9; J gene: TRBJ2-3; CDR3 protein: ASSVKGAFSTDTQY
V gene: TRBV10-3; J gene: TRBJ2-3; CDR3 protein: AISGTSGSSLGTDTQY
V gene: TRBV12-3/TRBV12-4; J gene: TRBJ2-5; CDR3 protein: ASSFGQETQY
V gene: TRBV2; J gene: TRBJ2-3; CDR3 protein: ASSESRSTDTQY
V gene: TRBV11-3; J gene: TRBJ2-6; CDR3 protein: ASSFGSHSGANVLT
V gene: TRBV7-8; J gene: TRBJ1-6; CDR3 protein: ASSELQGRASSYNSPLH
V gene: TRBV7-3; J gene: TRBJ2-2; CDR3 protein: ASTLLPGGNTGELF
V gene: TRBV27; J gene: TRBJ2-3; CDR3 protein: ASSDLSGRDTDTQY
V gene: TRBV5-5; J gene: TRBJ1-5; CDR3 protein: ASSLVPLGGGQPQH
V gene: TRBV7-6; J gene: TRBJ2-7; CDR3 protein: ASSLNSGEQY
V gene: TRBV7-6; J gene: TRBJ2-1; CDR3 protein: ASSLGGTSRYNEQF
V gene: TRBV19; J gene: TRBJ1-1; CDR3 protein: ASISAISNTEAF
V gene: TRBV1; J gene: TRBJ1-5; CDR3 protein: TSSQVGGFGIFQPQH
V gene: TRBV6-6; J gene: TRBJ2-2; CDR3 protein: SSADRATGELF
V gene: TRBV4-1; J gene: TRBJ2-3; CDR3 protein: ASSQVQDTQY
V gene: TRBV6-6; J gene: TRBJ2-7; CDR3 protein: ASNTGGGSYEQY